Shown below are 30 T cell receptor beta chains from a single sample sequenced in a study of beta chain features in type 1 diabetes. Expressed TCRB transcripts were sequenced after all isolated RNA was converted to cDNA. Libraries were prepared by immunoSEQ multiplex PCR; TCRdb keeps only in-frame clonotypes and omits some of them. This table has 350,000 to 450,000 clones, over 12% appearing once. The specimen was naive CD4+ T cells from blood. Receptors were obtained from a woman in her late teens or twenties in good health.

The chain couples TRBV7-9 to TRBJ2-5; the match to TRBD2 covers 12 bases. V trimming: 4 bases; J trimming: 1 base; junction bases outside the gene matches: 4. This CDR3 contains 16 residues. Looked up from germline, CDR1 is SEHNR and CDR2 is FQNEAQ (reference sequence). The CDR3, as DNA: TGTGCCAGCAGCTCACGGACTAGCGGGGTCCAAGAGACCCAGTACTTC. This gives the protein CASSSRTSGVQETQYF.

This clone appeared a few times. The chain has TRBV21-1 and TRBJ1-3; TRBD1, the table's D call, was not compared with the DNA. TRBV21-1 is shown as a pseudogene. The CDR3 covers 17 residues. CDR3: CASSKGIWTASGNTIYF. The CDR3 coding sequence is TGTGCCAGCAGCAAAGGGATCTGGACAGCCTCTGGAAACACCATATATTTT.

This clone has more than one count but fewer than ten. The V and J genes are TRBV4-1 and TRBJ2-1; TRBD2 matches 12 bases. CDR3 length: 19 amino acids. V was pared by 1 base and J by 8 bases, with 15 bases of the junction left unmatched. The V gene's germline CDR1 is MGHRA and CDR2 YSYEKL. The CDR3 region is CASSQGISPSSGRVDEQFF. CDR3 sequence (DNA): TGCGCCAGCAGCCAAGGCATCTCCCCCTCTAGCGGGAGGGTCGATGAGCAGTTCTTC.

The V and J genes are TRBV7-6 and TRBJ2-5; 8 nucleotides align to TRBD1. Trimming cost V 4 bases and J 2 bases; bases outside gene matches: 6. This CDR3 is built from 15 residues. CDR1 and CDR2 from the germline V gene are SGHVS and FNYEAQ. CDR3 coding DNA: TGTGCCAGCAGCTCAGGACAGGGCGCACAAGAGACCCAGTACTTC. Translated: CASSSGQGAQETQYF.

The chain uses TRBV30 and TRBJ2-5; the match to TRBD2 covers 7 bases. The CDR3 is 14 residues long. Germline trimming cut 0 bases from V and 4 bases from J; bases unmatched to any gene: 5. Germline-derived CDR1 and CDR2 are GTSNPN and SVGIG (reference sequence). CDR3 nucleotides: TGTGCCTGGAGTGTACACTCGGGGGGAGAGACCCAGTACTTC. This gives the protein CAWSVHSGGETQYF.

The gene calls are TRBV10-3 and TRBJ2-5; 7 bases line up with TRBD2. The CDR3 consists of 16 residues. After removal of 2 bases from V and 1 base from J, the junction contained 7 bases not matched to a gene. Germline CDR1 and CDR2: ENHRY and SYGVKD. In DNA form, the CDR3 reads TGTGCCATCAGTGAGCGGCCCCCGGGGGGCCAAGAGACCCAGTACTTC. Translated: CAISERPPGGQETQYF.

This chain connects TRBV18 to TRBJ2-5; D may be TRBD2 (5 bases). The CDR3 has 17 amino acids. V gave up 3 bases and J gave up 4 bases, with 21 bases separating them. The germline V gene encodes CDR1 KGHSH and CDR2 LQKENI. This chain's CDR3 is CASSPGLVETAGETQYF. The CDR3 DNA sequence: TGTGCCAGCTCACCCGGCCTCGTGGAGACGGCGGGAGAGACCCAGTACTTC.

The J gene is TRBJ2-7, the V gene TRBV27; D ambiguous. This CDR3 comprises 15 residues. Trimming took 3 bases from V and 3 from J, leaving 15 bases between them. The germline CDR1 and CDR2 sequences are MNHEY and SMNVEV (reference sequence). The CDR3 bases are TGTGCCAGCAGTTTTACGGATTCTAGAGACTACGAGCAGTACTTC. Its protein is CASSFTDSRDYEQYF.

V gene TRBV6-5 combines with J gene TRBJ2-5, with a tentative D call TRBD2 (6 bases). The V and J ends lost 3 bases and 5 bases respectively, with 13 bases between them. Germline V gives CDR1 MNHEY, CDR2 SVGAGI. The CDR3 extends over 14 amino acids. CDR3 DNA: TGTGCCAGCAGTTATGGACTACATCGGGAGACCCAGTACTTC. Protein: CASSYGLHRETQYF.

DNA for the CDR3: TGCGCCAGCAGCGGGGGACTAGCGGCCATTTCAACTAGCACAGATACGCAGTATTTT. It encodes CASSGGLAAISTSTDTQYF. The chain couples TRBV5-1 to TRBJ2-3, with 11 bases matching TRBD2. V shed 4 bases and J 0 bases; nucleotides not matched to a gene: 13. Germline-derived CDR1 and CDR2 are SGHRS and YFSETQ. This CDR3 has 19 amino acids. Looking up the rest from reference TRBV5-1 and TRBJ2-3 gives the full variable domain: KAGVTQTPRYLIKTRGQQVTLSCSPISGHRSVSWYQQTPGQGLQFLFEYFSETQRNKGNFPGRFSGRQFSNSRSEMNVSTLELGDSALYLCASSGGLAAISTSTDTQYFGPGTRLTVL.

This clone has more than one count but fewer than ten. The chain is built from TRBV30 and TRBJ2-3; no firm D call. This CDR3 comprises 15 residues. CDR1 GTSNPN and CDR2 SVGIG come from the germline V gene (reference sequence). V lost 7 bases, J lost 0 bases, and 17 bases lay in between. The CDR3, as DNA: TGTGCCTCCGCCCGTAGTTCTCATAGCACAGATACGCAGTATTTT. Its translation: CASARSSHSTDTQYF. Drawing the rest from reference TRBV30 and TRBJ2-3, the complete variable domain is SQTIHQWPATLVQPVGSPLSLECTVEGTSNPNLYWYRQAAGRGLQLLFYSVGIGQISSEVPQNLSASRPQDRQFILSSKKLLLSDSGFYLCASARSSHSTDTQYFGPGTRLTVL.

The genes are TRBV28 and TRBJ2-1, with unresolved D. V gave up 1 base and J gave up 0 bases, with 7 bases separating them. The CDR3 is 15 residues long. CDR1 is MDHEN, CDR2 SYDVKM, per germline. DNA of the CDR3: TGTGCCAGCAGTTTATCCCCTGTCTCCTACAATGAGCAGTTCTTC. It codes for CASSLSPVSYNEQFF.

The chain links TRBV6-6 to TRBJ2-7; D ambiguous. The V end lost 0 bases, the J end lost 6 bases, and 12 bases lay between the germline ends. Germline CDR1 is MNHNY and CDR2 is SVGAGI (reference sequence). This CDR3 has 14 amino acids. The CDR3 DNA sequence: TGTGCCAGCAGTTACTCGAGTCAGGTCTCCGAGCAGTACTTC. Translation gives CASSYSSQVSEQYF.

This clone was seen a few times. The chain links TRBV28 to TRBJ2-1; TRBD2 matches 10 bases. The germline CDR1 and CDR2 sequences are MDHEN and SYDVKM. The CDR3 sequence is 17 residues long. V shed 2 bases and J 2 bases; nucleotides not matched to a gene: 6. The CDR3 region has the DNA TGTGCCAGCAGTTTACTGACTAGCGGGTTTACCTACAATGAGCAGTTCTTC. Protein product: CASSLLTSGFTYNEQFF. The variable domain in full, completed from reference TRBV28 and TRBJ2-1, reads DVKVTQSSRYLVKRTGEKVFLECVQDMDHENMFWYRQDPGLGLRLIYFSYDVKMKEKGDIPEGYSVSREKKERFSLILESASTNQTSMYLCASSLLTSGFTYNEQFFGPGTRLTVL.

The CDR3 DNA is TGTGCCAGCAGTTCCGGGACAGGGAATCGGGAGCAGTACTTC. It translates to CASSSGTGNREQYF. The chain employs TRBV6-5 and TRBJ2-7, with 9 bases aligning to TRBD1. There are 14 residues in the CDR3. V trimming: 4 bases; J trimming: 7 bases; junction bases outside the gene matches: 8. Per germline, CDR1 MNHEY and CDR2 SVGAGI.

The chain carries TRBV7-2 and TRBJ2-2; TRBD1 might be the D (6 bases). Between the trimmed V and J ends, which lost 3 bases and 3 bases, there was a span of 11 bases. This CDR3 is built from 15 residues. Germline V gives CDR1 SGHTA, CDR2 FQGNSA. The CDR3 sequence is CASSFSQGYTGELFF. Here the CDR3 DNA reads TGTGCCAGCAGCTTCTCTCAGGGGTACACCGGGGAGCTGTTTTTT.

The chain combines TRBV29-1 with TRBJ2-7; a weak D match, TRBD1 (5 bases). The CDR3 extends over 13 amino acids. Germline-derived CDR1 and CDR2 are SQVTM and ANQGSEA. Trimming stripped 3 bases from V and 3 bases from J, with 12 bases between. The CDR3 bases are TGCAGCGTTGATTCTCAGGGAAACTACGAGCAGTACTTC. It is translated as CSVDSQGNYEQYF.

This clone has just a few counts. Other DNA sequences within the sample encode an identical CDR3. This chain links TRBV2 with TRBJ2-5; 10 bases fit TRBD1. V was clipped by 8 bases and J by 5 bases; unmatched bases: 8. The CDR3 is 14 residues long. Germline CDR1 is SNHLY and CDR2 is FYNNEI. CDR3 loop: CASRDRGGEETQYF. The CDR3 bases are TGTGCCAGCCGGGACAGGGGAGGGGAGGAGACCCAGTACTTC.

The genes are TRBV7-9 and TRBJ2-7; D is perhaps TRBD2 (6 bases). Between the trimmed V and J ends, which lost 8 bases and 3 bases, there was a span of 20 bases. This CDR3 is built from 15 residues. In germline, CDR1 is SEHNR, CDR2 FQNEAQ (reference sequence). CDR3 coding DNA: TGTGCCAGCGCCGAAGACGGGCTAGCGAGCTACGAGCAGTACTTC. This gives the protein CASAEDGLASYEQYF.

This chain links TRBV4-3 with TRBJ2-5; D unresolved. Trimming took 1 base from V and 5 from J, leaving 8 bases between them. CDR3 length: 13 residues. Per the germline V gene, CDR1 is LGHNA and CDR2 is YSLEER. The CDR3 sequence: CASSQVIQETQYF. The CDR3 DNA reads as TGCGCCAGCAGCCAAGTCATTCAGGAGACCCAGTACTTC.

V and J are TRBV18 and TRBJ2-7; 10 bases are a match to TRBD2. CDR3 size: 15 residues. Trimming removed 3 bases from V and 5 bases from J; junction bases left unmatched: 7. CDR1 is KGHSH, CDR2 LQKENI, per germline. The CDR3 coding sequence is TGTGCCAGCTCACCCCGACTAGCGGGTAGCGACGAGCAGTACTTC. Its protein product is CASSPRLAGSDEQYF.

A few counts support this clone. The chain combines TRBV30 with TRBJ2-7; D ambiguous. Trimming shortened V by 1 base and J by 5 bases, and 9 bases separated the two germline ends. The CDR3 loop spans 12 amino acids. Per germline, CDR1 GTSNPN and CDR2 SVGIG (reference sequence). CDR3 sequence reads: CAWSELANEQYF. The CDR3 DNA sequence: TGTGCCTGGAGTGAACTTGCCAACGAGCAGTACTTC.

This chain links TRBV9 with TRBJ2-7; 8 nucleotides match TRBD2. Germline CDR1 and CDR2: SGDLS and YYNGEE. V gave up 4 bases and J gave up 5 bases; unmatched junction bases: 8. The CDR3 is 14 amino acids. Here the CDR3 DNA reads TGTGCCAGCAGCCTAGGGGGTAGCGGGAACGAGCAGTACTTC. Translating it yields CASSLGGSGNEQYF.

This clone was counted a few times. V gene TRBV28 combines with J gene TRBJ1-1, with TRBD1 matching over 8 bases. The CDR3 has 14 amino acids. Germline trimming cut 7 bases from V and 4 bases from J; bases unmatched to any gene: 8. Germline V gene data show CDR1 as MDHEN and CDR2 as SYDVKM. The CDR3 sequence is CASTIQGAPTEAFF. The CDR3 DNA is TGTGCCAGCACCATTCAGGGGGCGCCCACTGAAGCTTTCTTT.

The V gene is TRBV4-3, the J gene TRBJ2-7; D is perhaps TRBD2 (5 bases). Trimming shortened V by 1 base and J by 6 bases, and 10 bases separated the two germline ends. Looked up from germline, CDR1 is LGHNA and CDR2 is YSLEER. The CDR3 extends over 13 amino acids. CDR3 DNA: TGCGCCAGCAGCCAAGGTAGCGTGGGCGAGCAGTACTTC. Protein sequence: CASSQGSVGEQYF.

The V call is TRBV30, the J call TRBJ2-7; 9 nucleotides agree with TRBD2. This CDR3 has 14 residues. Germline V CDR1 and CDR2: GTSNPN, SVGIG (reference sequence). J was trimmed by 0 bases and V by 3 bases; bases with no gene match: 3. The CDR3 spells CAWRLAGASYEQYF. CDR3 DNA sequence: TGTGCCTGGAGGTTAGCGGGAGCCTCCTACGAGCAGTACTTC.

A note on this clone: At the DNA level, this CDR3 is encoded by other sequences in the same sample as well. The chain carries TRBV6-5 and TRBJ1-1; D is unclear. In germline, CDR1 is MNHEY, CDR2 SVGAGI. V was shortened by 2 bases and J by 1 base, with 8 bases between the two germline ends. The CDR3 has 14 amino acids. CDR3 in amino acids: CASSYVRGNTEAFF. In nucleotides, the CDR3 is TGTGCCAGCAGTTACGTGCGGGGGAACACTGAAGCTTTCTTT.

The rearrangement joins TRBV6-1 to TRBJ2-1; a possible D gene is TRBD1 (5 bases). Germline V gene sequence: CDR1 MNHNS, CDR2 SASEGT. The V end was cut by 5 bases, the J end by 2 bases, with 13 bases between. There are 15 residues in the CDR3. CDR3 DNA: TGTGCCAGCAGTCACGAGACAGCACCCTACAATGAGCAGTTCTTC. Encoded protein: CASSHETAPYNEQFF.

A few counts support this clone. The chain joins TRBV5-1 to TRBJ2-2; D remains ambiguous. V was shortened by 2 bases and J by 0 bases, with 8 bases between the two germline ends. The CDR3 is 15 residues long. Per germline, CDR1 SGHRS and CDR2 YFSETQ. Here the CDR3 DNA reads TGCGCCAGCAGCTTCGTACAAGCGAACACCGGGGAGCTGTTTTTT. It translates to CASSFVQANTGELFF.

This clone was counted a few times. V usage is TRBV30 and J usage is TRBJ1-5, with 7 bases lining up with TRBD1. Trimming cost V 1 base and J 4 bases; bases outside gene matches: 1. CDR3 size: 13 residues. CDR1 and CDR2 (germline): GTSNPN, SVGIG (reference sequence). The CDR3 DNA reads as TGTGCCTGGAGTGCCAGGGGGAATCAGCCCCAGCATTTT. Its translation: CAWSARGNQPQHF.